The 16 T cell receptor beta chains presented below share a single source sample, sequenced in a study of T cells in Graves' hyperthyroidism and ophthalmopathy. The TCR beta CDR3 regions underwent amplification using RNA transcripts as the source. HTBI primers drove first-round RT-PCR of the TCR CDR3. TCRdb redid the calling of the multiplex PCR reads with MiXCR, one entry per CDR3 protein. Altogether roughly 700,000 distinct CDR3 sequences are present, 30% to 40% being singletons, with the ten largest covering 30% to 40%. The sequencing sample was made of blood. These TCRs come from a woman in her thirties or forties with Graves' hyperthyroidism.

This clonotype was found many times. Sequence at one end of the junction differs from germline and may be a read error. The V gene is TRBV29-1, the J gene TRBJ2-5; 7 nucleotides align to TRBD1. The CDR3 is 14 amino acids. Germline CDR1 and CDR2: SQVTM and ANQGSEA. The CDR3 reads CSASAGQAQGTQYF. The CDR3 bases are TGCAGCGCCTCGGCCGGACAGGCTCAAGGGACCCAGTACTTC. Based on the CDR3 plus reference TRBV29-1 and TRBJ2-5, the full variable domain is SAVISQKPSRDICQRGTSLTIQCQVDSQVTMMFWYRQQPGQSLTLIATANQGSEATYESGFVIDKFPISRPNLTFSTLTVSNMSPEDSSIYLCSASAGQAQGTQYFGPGTRLLVL.

This clonotype was seen more than once but under ten times. The V gene is TRBV2, the J gene TRBJ1-1; D gene unclear. The CDR3 is 14 residues long. Trimming left V 8 bases short and J 4 bases short, with 17 bases between. Per the germline V gene, CDR1 is SNHLY and CDR2 is FYNNEI. CDR3 residues: CASSPPAGSTEAFF. DNA of the CDR3: TGTGCCAGCTCACCACCCGCGGGGAGCACTGAAGCTTTCTTT.

The chain joins TRBV7-2 to TRBJ2-5; 7 bases map to TRBD1. The CDR3 sequence is 16 residues long. The V gene's germline CDR1 is SGHTA and CDR2 FQGNSA. Trimming took 6 bases from V and 2 from J; bases not matched to a gene: 12. The CDR3 here is CASRGQRIEAQETQYF. For the CDR3, the DNA is TGTGCCAGCAGGGGACAGAGGATCGAGGCTCAAGAGACCCAGTACTTC.

This clonotype has a handful of counts. This chain uses TRBV27 with TRBJ1-3; the D is unclear. This CDR3 region has 13 residues. Germline values: CDR1 MNHEY, CDR2 SMNVEV (reference sequence). V was pared by 1 base and J by 7 bases, with 8 bases between. CDR3 nucleotides: TGTGCCAGCAGTTTATTCGGGGTTAACACCATATATTTT. It specifies CASSLFGVNTIYF.

Only a few counts were recorded for this clonotype. This chain connects TRBV12-3 or TRBV12-4 to TRBJ1-5; possible D gene TRBD1, 6 bases. Trimming took 0 bases from V and 4 from J, leaving 19 bases between them. The CDR3 runs to 18 residues. The CDR3 nucleotides read TGTGCCAGCAGTTTAGCCCCCGAGTACGGGGGCGCGAATCAGCCCCAGCATTTT. Protein: CASSLAPEYGGANQPQHF.

This clonotype was observed a single time. This chain uses TRBV20-1 with TRBJ1-5, with 7 bases matching TRBD1. From germline, CDR1 is DFQATT and CDR2 SNEGSKA (reference sequence). V was clipped by 3 bases and J by 0 bases; unmatched bases: 8. CDR3 length: 16 residues. This chain's CDR3 is CSARRAGGYSNQPQHF. The DNA of the CDR3 is TGCAGTGCTAGGAGGGCAGGGGGATATAGCAATCAGCCCCAGCATTTT.

This clonotype appeared many times. The chain links TRBV5-8 to TRBJ1-5; no firm D call. The CDR3 contains 15 residues. Germline assignment: CDR1 SGHTS and CDR2 YDEGEE. The V end was cut by 4 bases, the J end by 5 bases, with 16 bases between. CDR3 sequence reads: CASSGMGHRDQPQHF. CDR3 sequence (DNA): TGTGCCAGCAGCGGTATGGGTCATCGGGATCAGCCCCAGCATTTT.

This clonotype was seen a single time. A read error may be the cause here, since a much bigger clone is one base away. The chain uses TRBV20-1 and TRBJ2-5; D remains unclear. Trimming took off 4 bases at V and 0 bases at J, with 9 bases between the two ends. CDR1 and CDR2 (germline): DFQATT, SNEGSKA (reference sequence). The CDR3 extends over 13 amino acids. This CDR3 reads CSATLADQETQYF. CDR3 sequence (DNA): TGCAGTGCTACCTTGGCGGACCAAGAGACCCAGTACTTC.

About this clonotype itself: Possible read error: a much larger clone is one base away. The genes are TRBV11-2 and TRBJ1-1, with D uncertain. Deletions cut 5 bases from V and 4 bases from J, with 11 bases between. CDR1 and CDR2 from the germline V gene are SGHAT and FQNNGV. The CDR3 has 13 amino acids. Here the CDR3 DNA reads TGTGCCAGCAGCCAGACCCCGAGCACTGAAGCTTTCTTT. Translation gives CASSQTPSTEAFF.

The chain carries TRBV29-1 and TRBJ2-5; 15 positions match TRBD2. Per the germline V gene, CDR1 is SQVTM and CDR2 is ANQGSEA. The CDR3 consists of 15 residues. V lost 8 bases and J lost 3; bases outside the gene matches: 7. CDR3 sequence: CSSKGLAGGEETQYF. CDR3 DNA: TGCAGCAGTAAGGGACTAGCGGGAGGAGAAGAGACCCAGTACTTC.

Details on this clonotype: This may be a read error: a much more frequent sequence differs by one nucleotide. V is TRBV29-1 and J is TRBJ2-2, with TRBD1 identical over 7 bases. With 4 bases clipped from V and 7 bases from J, the junction kept 6 bases outside the gene matches. The germline gives CDR1 SQVTM, CDR2 ANQGSEA. The CDR3 covers 13 residues. CDR3 DNA: TGCAGCGTTGGGCGGACAGGCGGCGGGGAGCTGTTTTTT. As protein: CSVGRTGGGELFF.

This clonotype showed up many times. The chain combines TRBV19 with TRBJ1-5; D unresolved. CDR1 is LNHDA and CDR2 is SQIVND in the germline V gene (reference sequence). V dropped 3 bases and J dropped 8 bases, with 14 bases sitting between them. The CDR3 loop spans 14 amino acids. CDR3 loop: CASSIKGLGEPQHF. DNA for the CDR3: TGTGCCAGTAGTATCAAGGGCCTCGGAGAGCCCCAGCATTTT.

This clonotype was counted only a few times. The V gene is TRBV7-9, the J gene TRBJ2-5; 8 bases match TRBD1. CDR3 length: 15 residues. V shed 5 bases, J shed 4 bases, and the junction held 9 bases outside the gene matches. Per germline, CDR1 SEHNR and CDR2 FQNEAQ (reference sequence). The CDR3 protein is CASSQGQGGGETQYF. CDR3 DNA sequence: TGTGCCAGCAGCCAAGGACAGGGAGGCGGAGAGACCCAGTACTTC.

This clonotype has a handful of counts. The chain recombines TRBV11-2 with TRBJ1-5; D uncertain. The V end was cut by 5 bases, the J end by 5 bases, with 19 bases between. Germline-derived CDR1 and CDR2 are SGHAT and FQNNGV. The CDR3 sequence is 16 residues long. The CDR3 region is CASSPVTLRSHQPQHF. Here the CDR3 DNA reads TGTGCCAGCAGCCCCGTGACATTGCGGTCGCATCAGCCCCAGCATTTT.

In its sample, this clonotype was seen many times. The chain carries TRBV10-3 and TRBJ1-4; D possibly corresponds to TRBD1 (5 bases). The CDR3 extends over 13 amino acids. The V gene lost 4 bases and the J gene lost 8 bases, with 11 bases spanning the gap. The germline CDR1 and CDR2 sequences are ENHRY and SYGVKD. The CDR3 DNA is TGTGCCATCAGTGGTTCGACAGAAGAAAAACTGTTTTTT. Protein product: CAISGSTEEKLFF.

This clonotype was found many times. One end of the junction varies from germline; a read error may be responsible. The chain combines TRBV2 with TRBJ2-5; no firm D call. The CDR3 has 11 residues. The germline V gene has CDR1 SNHLY and CDR2 FYNNEI. The CDR3 loop is CASREVETQYF. The CDR3 nucleotides read TGTGCCAGCAGGGAAGTAGAGACCCAGTACTTC.